A single sample is the source of the 20 T cell receptor beta chains below, sequenced in a study of PD-1 blockade in classical Hodgkin lymphoma. TCRdb's copy holds only in-frame clones and misses some; the assay was immunoSEQ multiplex PCR. The sample has thousands of clones, roughly 90% seen once. Every patient relapsed after autologous stem cell transplantation, and brentuximab vedotin exposure varied. The CD4+ T cells used were purified from thawed PBMCs through magnetic negative selection. The sequencing here drew on CD4+ T cells from blood, taken at baseline. The receptor set was obtained from a human donor with classical Hodgkin lymphoma.

V and J are TRBV27 and TRBJ1-1; possibly TRBD1 for D (6 bases). Deletions cut 2 bases from V and 7 bases from J, with 17 bases between. Germline V gene data show CDR1 as MNHEY and CDR2 as SMNVEV (reference sequence). The CDR3 sequence is 15 residues long. CDR3 amino acids: CASSLGGRGHNEAFF. As DNA, the CDR3 is TGTGCCAGCAGTTTAGGTGGCAGGGGACACAATGAAGCTTTCTTT.

The chain recombines TRBV5-1 with TRBJ1-1, with a weak D call TRBD1 (6 bases). The CDR3 has 13 amino acids. V was shortened by 1 base and J by 5 bases, with 9 bases between the two germline ends. CDR1 SGHRS and CDR2 YFSETQ come from the germline V gene. As DNA, the CDR3 is TGCGCCAGCAGCTTGACAGGGCTAACTGAAGCTTTCTTT. Protein sequence: CASSLTGLTEAFF.

V gene TRBV5-1 combines with J gene TRBJ2-7; 9 nucleotides agree with TRBD1. Germline CDR1 and CDR2: SGHRS and YFSETQ. V shed 3 bases, J shed 4 bases, and the junction held 5 bases outside the gene matches. This CDR3 spans 14 amino acids. CDR3 DNA sequence: TGCGCCAGCAGCTCACAGGGGGCCGTTTACGAGCAGTACTTC. Amino acids: CASSSQGAVYEQYF.

The chain carries TRBV19 and TRBJ2-5; no clear D. The V and J ends lost 10 bases and 5 bases respectively, with 17 bases between them. The CDR3 covers 13 residues. CDR1 LNHDA and CDR2 SQIVND come from the germline V gene (reference sequence). In nucleotides, the CDR3 is TGTGCCACCTCCGCTCGGGTACAGGAGACCCAGTACTTC. Translated, it gives CATSARVQETQYF.

The sample holds a few counts of this clone. V and J are TRBV5-1 and TRBJ1-3; D uncertain. The V end lost 4 bases, the J end lost 2 bases, and 13 bases lay between the germline ends. Germline V gene data show CDR1 as SGHRS and CDR2 as YFSETQ. The CDR3 runs 15 residues. The CDR3, as DNA: TGCGCCAGCAGCCCCGTGCCCGAAGCTGGAAACACCATATATTTT. It is translated as CASSPVPEAGNTIYF.

V usage is TRBV30 and J usage is TRBJ2-1, with D perhaps TRBD1 (6 bases). In germline, CDR1 is GTSNPN, CDR2 SVGIG (reference sequence). The CDR3 runs to 15 residues. V lost 1 base and J 5 bases, leaving 15 bases between the germline ends. CDR3 sequence (DNA): TGTGCCTGGAGTGCCAACTGGAACAGGGACAATGAGCAGTTCTTC. This codes for CAWSANWNRDNEQFF.

The rearrangement uses TRBV2 and TRBJ2-4; tentatively, D is TRBD1 or TRBD2 (6 bases each). Trimming shortened V by 1 base and J by 1 base, and 14 bases separated the two germline ends. CDR3 length: 17 amino acids. CDR1 SNHLY and CDR2 FYNNEI come from the germline V gene. This CDR3 is CASSEDRVGRAKNIQYF. For the CDR3, the DNA is TGTGCCAGCAGTGAAGACAGGGTAGGGAGGGCCAAAAACATTCAGTACTTC. Using reference TRBV2 and TRBJ2-4 for the parts outside the CDR3, the full variable domain is EPEVTQTPSHQVTQMGQEVILRCVPISNHLYFYWYRQILGQKVEFLVSFYNNEISEKSEIFDDQFSVERPDGSNFTLKIRSTKLEDSAMYFCASSEDRVGRAKNIQYFGAGTRLSVL.

The V call is TRBV7-9, the J call TRBJ2-5, with D unresolved. V dropped 2 bases and J dropped 0 bases, with 7 bases sitting between them. The CDR3 is made up of 14 amino acids. CDR1 SEHNR and CDR2 FQNEAQ come from the germline V gene (reference sequence). CDR3 protein: CASSLLLDQETQYF. The CDR3 nucleotides are TGTGCCAGCAGCTTACTATTAGACCAAGAGACCCAGTACTTC. Using reference TRBV7-9 and TRBJ2-5 for the parts outside the CDR3, the full variable domain is DTGVSQNPRHKITKRGQNVTFRCDPISEHNRLYWYRQTLGQGPEFLTYFQNEAQLEKSRLLSDRFSAERPKGSFSTLEIQRTEQGDSAMYLCASSLLLDQETQYFGPGTRLLVL.

The chain carries TRBV5-1 and TRBJ2-7; the match to TRBD1 covers 8 bases. Germline CDR1 SGHRS, CDR2 YFSETQ. The CDR3 has 15 amino acids. V lost 4 bases to trimming and J lost 1 base; unmatched junction nucleotides: 7. CDR3 bases: TGCGCCAGCAGCACGGGACAGGATAGATCCTACGAGCAGTACTTC. Translation: CASSTGQDRSYEQYF. Full variable domain (outside the CDR3, taken from reference TRBV5-1 and TRBJ2-7): KAGVTQTPRYLIKTRGQQVTLSCSPISGHRSVSWYQQTPGQGLQFLFEYFSETQRNKGNFPGRFSGRQFSNSRSEMNVSTLELGDSALYLCASSTGQDRSYEQYFGPGTRLTVT.

The chain employs TRBV10-3 and TRBJ1-4; 10 nucleotides agree with TRBD1. The CDR3 contains 15 residues. Germline CDR1 ENHRY, CDR2 SYGVKD. J lost 8 bases, V lost 4 bases, and 7 bases had no gene match. The CDR3, as DNA: TGTGCCATCAGTGCCCGGGACAGGGGAGAAGAAAAACTGTTTTTT. Protein sequence: CAISARDRGEEKLFF.

In its sample, this clone was seen once. The chain joins TRBV5-1 to TRBJ1-1; D is undetermined. With 2 bases removed from V and 0 bases from J, the gap between germline ends came to 8 bases. The V gene's germline CDR1 is SGHRS and CDR2 YFSETQ. The CDR3 totals 14 residues. The CDR3 nucleotides read TGCGCCAGCAGCTTCGGCAGGCTGAACACTGAAGCTTTCTTT. It specifies CASSFGRLNTEAFF.

The genes are TRBV28 and TRBJ1-5; D is unresolved. V was pared by 8 bases and J by 11 bases, with 13 bases between. There are 11 residues in the CDR3. In germline, CDR1 is MDHEN, CDR2 SYDVKM. The CDR3 protein is CASRSFSAQHF. In nucleotides, the CDR3 is TGTGCCAGCCGATCGTTTTCAGCCCAGCATTTT.

The chain combines TRBV27 with TRBJ2-4; maybe TRBD2 (6 bases). V lost 8 bases to trimming and J lost 6 bases, with 23 bases between them. CDR3 length: 16 amino acids. Germline assignment: CDR1 MNHEY and CDR2 SMNVEV (reference sequence). The CDR3 DNA reads TGTGCCAGCTCAGTTTCCCGGCGGGGTGTCCTAAACATTCAGTACTTC. This encodes CASSVSRRGVLNIQYF.

The table lists this clone with a count of one. The chain combines TRBV5-1 with TRBJ2-3, with a possible D match to TRBD2 (5 bases). The CDR3 covers 13 residues. V was shortened by 3 bases and J by 5 bases, with 10 bases between the two germline ends. Germline V CDR1 and CDR2: SGHRS, YFSETQ. CDR3 sequence: CASSSREGDTQYF. The CDR3 DNA is TGCGCCAGCAGCTCCCGGGAAGGAGATACGCAGTATTTT.

The chain has TRBV9 and TRBJ2-3, with 10 bases that match TRBD2. This CDR3 region has 16 residues. J was trimmed by 1 base and V by 4 bases; bases with no gene match: 6. CDR1 and CDR2 from the germline V gene are SGDLS and YYNGEE. The DNA for the CDR3 is TGTGCCAGCAGCCCAAGGACTAGCGGACGCACAGATACGCAGTATTTT. This encodes CASSPRTSGRTDTQYF.

This chain joins TRBV6-5 and TRBJ1-1; D not resolved. CDR1 MNHEY and CDR2 SVGAGI come from the germline V gene. Trimming cost V 5 bases and J 5 bases, with 12 bases left between them. CDR3 length: 13 residues. The CDR3 DNA reads as TGTGCCAGCAGTACCACGAAAGGAACTGAAGCTTTCTTT. It translates to CASSTTKGTEAFF.

The chain joins TRBV12-5 to TRBJ2-2; 15 bases are shared with TRBD2. The germline gives CDR1 LGHNT, CDR2 FRNRAP. There are 16 residues in the CDR3. With 6 bases clipped from V and 7 bases from J, the junction kept 6 bases outside the gene matches. The CDR3 region is CASGLGLAGGRGELFF. The DNA for the CDR3 is TGTGCTAGTGGGCTAGGACTAGCGGGGGGGCGCGGGGAGCTGTTTTTT.

The chain joins TRBV29-1 to TRBJ1-1; D is uncertain. With 0 bases removed from V and 6 bases from J, the gap between germline ends came to 8 bases. This CDR3 comprises 12 residues. Germline-derived CDR1 and CDR2 are SQVTM and ANQGSEA. The chain's CDR3 is CSVEEGNAEAFF. CDR3 in DNA: TGCAGCGTTGAAGAAGGGAATGCTGAAGCTTTCTTT.

The chain recombines TRBV5-1 with TRBJ2-7; D might be TRBD2 (5 bases). Germline loops: CDR1 SGHRS, CDR2 YFSETQ. V was trimmed by 5 bases and J by 0 bases, leaving 12 bases between them. CDR3 length equals 14 residues. CDR3 protein: CASRLITSSYEQYF. The CDR3 DNA reads TGCGCCAGCAGGCTTATCACTAGCTCCTACGAGCAGTACTTC.

This clone appeared once. The chain recombines TRBV28 with TRBJ1-1; D gene ambiguous. The CDR3 consists of 12 residues. Germline lookup yields CDR1 MDHEN and CDR2 SYDVKM. V lost 10 bases and J 3 bases, leaving 12 bases between the germline ends. In DNA, the CDR3 is TGTGCCACCACTAGAGAGTACACTGAAGCTTTCTTT. Residues: CATTREYTEAFF.